The sequence of this TCR beta chain was determined in a study of blood T cell repertoires in COVID-19. At the level of the study: From T cells, B-cell-depleted T cells, or PBMCs came the material, which was cDNA or gDNA.

Trimming left V 0 bases short and J 9 bases short, with 11 bases between. Germline-derived CDR1 and CDR2 are LNHNV and YYDKDF (reference sequence). This CDR3 is built from 13 residues. Some clones are missing from TCRdb's copy, which holds only in-frame ones; the method was immunoSEQ multiplex PCR. The sample records about 240,000 clones, 75% to 90% being singletons. This clone was detected many times. The receptor was derived from a woman aged 55-69 years with active or convalescent COVID-19. Material for sequencing was peripheral blood. The V and J genes are TRBV15 and TRBJ1-1; D is unclear. The CDR3 DNA is TGTGCCACCAGCAGAGAAGACACCATTAAAGCTTTCTTT. Translated: CATSREDTIKAFF.